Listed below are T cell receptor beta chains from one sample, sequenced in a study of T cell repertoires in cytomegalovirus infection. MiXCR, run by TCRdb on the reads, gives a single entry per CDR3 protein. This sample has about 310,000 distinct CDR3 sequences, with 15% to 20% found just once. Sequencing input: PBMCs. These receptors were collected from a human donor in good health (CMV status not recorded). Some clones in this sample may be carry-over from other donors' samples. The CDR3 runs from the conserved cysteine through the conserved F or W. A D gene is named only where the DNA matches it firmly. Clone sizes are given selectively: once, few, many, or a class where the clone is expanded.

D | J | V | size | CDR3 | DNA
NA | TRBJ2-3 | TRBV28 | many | CASYLGSGGTDTQYF | TGTGCCAGCTATCTAGGTAGTGGTGGCACAGATACGCAGTATTTT
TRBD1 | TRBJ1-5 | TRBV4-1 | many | CASSPETPAGQGVKGGNQPQHF | TGCGCCAGCAGCCCCGAAACGCCAGCAGGACAGGGGGTCAAAGGAGGCAATCAGCCCCAGCATTTT
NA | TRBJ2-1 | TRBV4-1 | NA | CASSQDRGGLPYNEQFF | TGCGCCAGCAGCCAAGATAGGGGGGGCTTACCCTACAATGAGCAGTTCTTC
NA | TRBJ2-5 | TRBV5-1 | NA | CASSSTSQETQYF | TGCGCCAGCAGCTCAACCAGCCAAGAGACCCAGTACTTC
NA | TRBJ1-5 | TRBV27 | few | CASSLNRDSNQPQHF | TGTGCCAGCAGTTTAAACCGGGATAGCAATCAGCCCCAGCATTTT
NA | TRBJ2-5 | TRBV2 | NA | CASIPTEAQETQYF | TGTGCCAGCATCCCGACGGAAGCACAAGAGACCCAGTACTTC
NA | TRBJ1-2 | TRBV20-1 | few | CSARDPTRGGTYGYTF | TGCAGTGCTAGAGATCCCACAAGGGGGGGGACCTATGGCTACACCTTC
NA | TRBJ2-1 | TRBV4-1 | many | CASSQEGRGEQFF | TGCGCCAGCAGCCAAGAAGGAAGAGGGGAGCAGTTCTTC
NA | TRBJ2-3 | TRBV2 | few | CASSPDTQYF | TGTGCCAGCAGTCCAGATACGCAGTATTTT
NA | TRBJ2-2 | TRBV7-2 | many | CASSPLRGGRNAGELFF | TGTGCCAGCAGCCCCCTGCGCGGGGGCCGGAACGCCGGGGAGCTGTTTTTT
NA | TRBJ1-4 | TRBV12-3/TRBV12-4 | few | CASSLVGGSEKLFF | TGTGCCAGCAGTTTAGTCGGGGGAAGTGAAAAACTGTTTTTT
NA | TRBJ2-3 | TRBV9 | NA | CASSVGPVTDTQYF | TGTGCCAGCAGCGTAGGACCTGTCACCGATACGCAGTATTTT
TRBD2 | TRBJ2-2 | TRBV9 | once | CASSVGGGAIRRELFF | TGTGCCAGCAGCGTAGGCGGGGGGGCCATTCGACGGGAGCTGTTTTTT
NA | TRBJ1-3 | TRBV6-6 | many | CASSYSREYSGNTIYF | TGTGCCAGCAGTTACTCAAGGGAATACTCTGGAAACACCATATATTTT
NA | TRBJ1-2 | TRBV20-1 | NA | CSAPTGLDGYTF | TGCAGTGCTCCTACAGGGCTCGATGGCTACACCTTC
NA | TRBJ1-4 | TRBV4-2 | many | CASSQDWYGQTIRSNEKLFF | TGTGCCAGCAGCCAAGATTGGTATGGACAGACGATACGTTCTAATGAAAAACTGTTTTTT
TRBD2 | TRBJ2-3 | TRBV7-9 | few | CASSLVRSGGPPDTQYF | TGTGCCAGCAGCTTAGTGAGAAGCGGGGGACCCCCAGATACGCAGTATTTT
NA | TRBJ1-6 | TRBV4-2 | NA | CASSQDRSAYNSPLHF | TGTGCCAGCAGCCAAGATCGGTCTGCTTATAATTCACCCCTCCACTTT
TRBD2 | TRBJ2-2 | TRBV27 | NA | CASSFLAGGQKELFF | TGTGCCAGCAGTTTTTTGGCGGGGGGGCAGAAGGAGCTGTTTTTT
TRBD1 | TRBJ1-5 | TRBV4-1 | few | CASSQDNRQGTMRQPQHF | TGCGCCAGCAGCCAAGACAATCGACAGGGGACCATGAGACAGCCCCAGCATTTT
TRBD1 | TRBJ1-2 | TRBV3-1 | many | CASSQGQGWGYTF | TGTGCCAGCAGCCAAGGACAGGGATGGGGCTACACCTTC
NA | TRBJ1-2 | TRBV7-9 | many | CASSRDSSIYGYTF | TGTGCCAGCAGCCGTGACAGCTCAATCTATGGCTACACCTTC
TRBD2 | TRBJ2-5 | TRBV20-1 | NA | CSASAILAGDMETQYF | TGCAGTGCTAGCGCCATTTTAGCGGGGGACATGGAGACCCAGTACTTC